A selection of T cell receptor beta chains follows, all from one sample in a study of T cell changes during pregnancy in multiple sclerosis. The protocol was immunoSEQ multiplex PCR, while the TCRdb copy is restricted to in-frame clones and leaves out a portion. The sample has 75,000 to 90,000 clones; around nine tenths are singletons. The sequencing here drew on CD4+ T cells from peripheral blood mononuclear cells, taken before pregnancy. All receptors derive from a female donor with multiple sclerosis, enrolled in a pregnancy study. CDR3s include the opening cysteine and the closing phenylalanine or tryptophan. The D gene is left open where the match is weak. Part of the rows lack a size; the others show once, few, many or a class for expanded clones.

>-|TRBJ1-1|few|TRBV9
TGTGCCAGCAGCGAACAGGGATTGAACACTGAAGCTTTCTTT
CASSEQGLNTEAFF
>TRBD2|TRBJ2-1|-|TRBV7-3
TGTGCCAGCAGCTTAATTTCCCTAGCGGGGGACTCCTACAATGAGCAGTTCTTC
CASSLISLAGDSYNEQFF
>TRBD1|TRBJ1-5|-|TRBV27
TGTGCCAGCAGTGCCTCCCGACAGGGGAGCAATCAGCCCCAGCATTTT
CASSASRQGSNQPQHF
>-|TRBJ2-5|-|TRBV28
TGTGCCAGCAGCGAGGGCCGAGGGTTGACCCAGTACTTC
CASSEGRGLTQYF
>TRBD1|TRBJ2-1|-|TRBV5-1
TGCGCCAGCAGCACCAACAGGGGCCGCTTGAATGAGCAGTTCTTC
CASSTNRGRLNEQFF
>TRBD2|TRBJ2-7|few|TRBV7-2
TGTGCCAGCAGCTTAGTGGGAGGGGCCGATTACGAGCAGTACTTC
CASSLVGGADYEQYF
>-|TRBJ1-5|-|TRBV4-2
TGTGCCAGCAGCCAAGGGGCCACCCAGCATTTT
CASSQGATQHF
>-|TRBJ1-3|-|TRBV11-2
TGTGCCAGCAGCTTGGGAGGGGCCGGAAACACCATATATTTT
CASSLGGAGNTIYF
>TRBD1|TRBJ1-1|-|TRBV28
TGTGCCAGCAGCTCACAGGGGGGGAACACTGAAGCTTTCTTT
CASSSQGGNTEAFF
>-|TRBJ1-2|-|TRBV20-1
TGCAGTGCTAGGCAGGGGCACACCTTC
CSARQGHTF
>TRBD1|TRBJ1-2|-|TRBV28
TGTGCCAGCAGTGGGGAAAAGGACAGGGGGCTCGGTGGCTACACCTTC
CASSGEKDRGLGGYTF
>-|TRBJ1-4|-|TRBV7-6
TGTGCCAGCAGCTTACGTACAGGGCAGGACGAAAAACTGTTTTTT
CASSLRTGQDEKLFF
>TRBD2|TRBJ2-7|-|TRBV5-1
TGCGCCAGCAGCCCAGGTAGCGGGGTAATCTCCTACGAGCAGTACTTC
CASSPGSGVISYEQYF
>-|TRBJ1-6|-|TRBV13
TGTGCCAGCAGCAGGAGCTCCTATAATTCACCCCTCCACTTT
CASSRSSYNSPLHF
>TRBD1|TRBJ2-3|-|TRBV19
TGTGCCAGTACAGGACAGGGGAGGACAGATACGCAGTATTTT
CASTGQGRTDTQYF
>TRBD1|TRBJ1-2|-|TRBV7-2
TGTGCCAGCAGCTCGCAGGGGGTCTATGGCTACACCTTC
CASSSQGVYGYTF
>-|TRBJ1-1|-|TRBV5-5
TGTGCCAGCAGCTTGAATCCAGGGATGCACACTGAAGCTTTCTTT
CASSLNPGMHTEAFF
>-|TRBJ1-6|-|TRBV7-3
TGTGCCAGCAGCCGAGGATCCAATAATTCACCCCTCCACTTT
CASSRGSNNSPLHF
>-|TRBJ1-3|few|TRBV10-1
TGCGCCAGCAGTGAGGACTTGAACTCTGGAAACACCATATATTTT
CASSEDLNSGNTIYF
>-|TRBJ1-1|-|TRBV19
TGTGCCAGTAGTCGAGCGATGGTGAACACTGAAGCTTTCTTT
CASSRAMVNTEAFF
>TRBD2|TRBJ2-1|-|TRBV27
TGTGCCAGACCGGGAGGAAGAAGCAATGAGCAGTTCTTC
CARPGGRSNEQFF
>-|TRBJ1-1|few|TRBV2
TGTGCCAGCAGTCCAAGAGGTGAAGCTTTCTTT
CASSPRGEAFF
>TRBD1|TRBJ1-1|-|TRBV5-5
TGTGCCAGCAGCTTGACAGGGGTAACTGAAGCTTTCTTT
CASSLTGVTEAFF
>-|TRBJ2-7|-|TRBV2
TGTGCCACCGGGCAGGGGAACCGTGAGCAGTACTTC
CATGQGNREQYF
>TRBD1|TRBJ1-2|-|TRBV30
TGTGCCTGGAGAGGGCAGGGGGGTGGCTACACCTTC
CAWRGQGGGYTF
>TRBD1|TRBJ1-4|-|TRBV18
TGTGCCAGCTCACCCTCCGGGACAGTGAGGGAAAAACTGTTTTTT
CASSPSGTVREKLFF
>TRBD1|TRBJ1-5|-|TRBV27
TGTGCCAGCAGCCGGGGGGGATCGGACAGGTTTTTCGATCAGCCCCAGCATTTT
CASSRGGSDRFFDQPQHF
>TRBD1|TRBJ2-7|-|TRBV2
TGTGCCAGCAGTAAGAATGCCCCGGGACAGGGGGCAGGCGAGCAGTACTTC
CASSKNAPGQGAGEQYF
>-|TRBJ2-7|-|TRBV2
TGTGCCAGCAGTGAGCGGAGTCTAGCGTATTCCTACGAGCAGTACTTC
CASSERSLAYSYEQYF
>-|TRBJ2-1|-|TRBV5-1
TGCGCCAGCAGCTGGGGGGTCCCTAGCGCTATGTACAATGAGCAGTTCTTC
CASSWGVPSAMYNEQFF
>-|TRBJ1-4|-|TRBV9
TGTGCCAGCAGCGTAGAGGCGGGGATGAGCGAAAAACTGTTTTTT
CASSVEAGMSEKLFF
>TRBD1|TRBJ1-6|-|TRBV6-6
TGTGCCAGCACCTCAAAAGGGGGCACAGGTAATTCACCCCTCCACTTT
CASTSKGGTGNSPLHF
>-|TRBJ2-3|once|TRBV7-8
TGTGCCAGCAGCTTCGAGGGGGGGATATCAGATACGCAGTATTTT
CASSFEGGISDTQYF
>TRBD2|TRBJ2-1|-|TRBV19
TGTGCCAGTACCCAAGGACTAGCGGGGGGAAATGAGCAGTTCTTC
CASTQGLAGGNEQFF
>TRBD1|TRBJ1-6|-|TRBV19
TGTGCCAGTAGTGTCGGACAGGGTTTTGGTTCACCCCTCCACTTT
CASSVGQGFGSPLHF
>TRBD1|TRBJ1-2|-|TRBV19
TGTGCCAGTAGTATTAACAGGGGGCAGGAAGCTAACTATGGCTACACCTTC
CASSINRGQEANYGYTF
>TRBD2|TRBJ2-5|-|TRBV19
TGTGCCAGTGGGGGGGGAGCAGGAGAGACCCAGTACTTC
CASGGGAGETQYF
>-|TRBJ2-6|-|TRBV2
TGTGCCAGCAGGAAACACAGGGAATCTGGGGCCAACGTCCTGACTTTC
CASRKHRESGANVLTF
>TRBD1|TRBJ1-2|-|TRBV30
TGTGCCTGGAGTCCCGACAGGGGACACTATGGCTACACCTTC
CAWSPDRGHYGYTF
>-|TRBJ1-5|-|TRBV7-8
TGTGCCAGCAGCTTAGCAGGGGCGGGCAATCAGCCCCAGCATTTT
CASSLAGAGNQPQHF
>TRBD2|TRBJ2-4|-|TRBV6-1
TGTGCCAGCAGTGAAGCGAGGACTAGCCCGAGAGGCTTC
CASSEARTSPRGF
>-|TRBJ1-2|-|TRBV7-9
TGTGCCAGCAGCTCACAGGACGGTCTCGGGTCTGGCTACACCTTC
CASSSQDGLGSGYTF
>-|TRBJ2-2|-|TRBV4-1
TGCGCCAGCAGCCAAGCACGTTTACCCGTAGCCGGGGAGCTGTTTTTT
CASSQARLPVAGELFF
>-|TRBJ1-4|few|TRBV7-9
TGTGCCAGCAGCTCTCAGGGAAGGGAAAAACTGTTTTTT
CASSSQGREKLFF
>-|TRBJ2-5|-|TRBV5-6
TGTGCCAGCAGCATTGGGCCCGCGGCGGGCCAAGAGACCCAGTACTTC
CASSIGPAAGQETQYF
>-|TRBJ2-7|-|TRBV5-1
TGCGCCAGCAGCTTGTTGTCGGAGAGCGCCTACGAGCAGTACTTC
CASSLLSESAYEQYF
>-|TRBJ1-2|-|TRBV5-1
TGCGCCAGCAGCTTGGTGGCGGCGCGGGAAGGGGGCTACACCTTC
CASSLVAAREGGYTF
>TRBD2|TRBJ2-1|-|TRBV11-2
TGTGCCAGCAGCTTAAACCGAGGACTAGCGGGGTACAATGAGCAGTTCTTC
CASSLNRGLAGYNEQFF
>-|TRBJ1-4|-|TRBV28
TGTGCCAGCAGCAAACGGGGCGGGGGAACTAATGAAAAACTGTTTTTT
CASSKRGGGTNEKLFF
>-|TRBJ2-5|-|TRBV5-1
TGCGCCAGCAGCTTGGCAGGGTTCGGAGAGACCCAGTACTTC
CASSLAGFGETQYF
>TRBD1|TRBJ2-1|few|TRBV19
TGTGCCAGTAGTACGGGACAGAACTCCTACAATGAGCAGTTCTTC
CASSTGQNSYNEQFF